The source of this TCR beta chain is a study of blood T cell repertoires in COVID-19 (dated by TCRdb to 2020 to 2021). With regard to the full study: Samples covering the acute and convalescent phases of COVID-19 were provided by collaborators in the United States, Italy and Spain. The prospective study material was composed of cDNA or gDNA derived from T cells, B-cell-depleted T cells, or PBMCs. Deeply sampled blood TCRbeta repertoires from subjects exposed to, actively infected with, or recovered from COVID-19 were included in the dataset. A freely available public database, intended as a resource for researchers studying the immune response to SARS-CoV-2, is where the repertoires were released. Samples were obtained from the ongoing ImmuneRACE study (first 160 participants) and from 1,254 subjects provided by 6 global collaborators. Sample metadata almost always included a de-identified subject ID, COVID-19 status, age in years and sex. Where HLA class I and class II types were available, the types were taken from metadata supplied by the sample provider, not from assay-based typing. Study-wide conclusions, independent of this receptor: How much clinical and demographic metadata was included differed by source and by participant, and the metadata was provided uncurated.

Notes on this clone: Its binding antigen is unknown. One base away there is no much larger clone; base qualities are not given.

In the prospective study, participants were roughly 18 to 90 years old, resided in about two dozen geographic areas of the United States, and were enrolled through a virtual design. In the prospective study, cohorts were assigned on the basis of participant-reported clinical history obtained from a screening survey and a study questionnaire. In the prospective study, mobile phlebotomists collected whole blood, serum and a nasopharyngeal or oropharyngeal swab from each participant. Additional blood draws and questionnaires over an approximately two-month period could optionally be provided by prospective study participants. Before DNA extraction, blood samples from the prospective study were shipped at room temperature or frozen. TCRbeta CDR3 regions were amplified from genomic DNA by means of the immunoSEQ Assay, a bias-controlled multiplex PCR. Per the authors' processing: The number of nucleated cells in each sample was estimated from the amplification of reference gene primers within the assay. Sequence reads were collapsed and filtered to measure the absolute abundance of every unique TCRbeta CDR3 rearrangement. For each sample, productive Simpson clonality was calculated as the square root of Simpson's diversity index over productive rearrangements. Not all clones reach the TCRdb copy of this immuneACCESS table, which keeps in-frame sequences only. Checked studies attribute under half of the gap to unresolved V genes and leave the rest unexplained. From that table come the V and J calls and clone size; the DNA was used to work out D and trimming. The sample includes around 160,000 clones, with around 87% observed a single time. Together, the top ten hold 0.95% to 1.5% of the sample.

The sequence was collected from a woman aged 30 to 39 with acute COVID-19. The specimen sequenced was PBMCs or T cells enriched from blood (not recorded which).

The CDR3 region: CSAVTGTSYGYTF. Read as DNA, the sequence is TGCAGCGCCGTTACAGGGACTAGCTATGGCTACACCTTC. The V and J genes are TRBV29-1 and TRBJ1-2; TRBD1 is a possible D gene, resting on 6 matching bases. V is shortened by 7 bases, J by 4 bases, and the region joining them spans 16 bases. Looking up the germline V gene yields CDR1 SQVTM and CDR2 ANQGSEA. From the cysteine through the phenylalanine, the CDR3 covers 13 amino acids. The DNA shown is the 39-base CDR3, in frame from base 1.